What follows describes a single T cell receptor (beta chain). Its specificity is unknown. The junction does not match germline at one end; this may be a read error. A J-beta primer mix and a sample-barcoded 5' primer were used in a second PCR of roughly 7 to 12 cycles. Individual samples furnished no less than 2.5 million CDR3-containing paired-end reads apiece. Using its own MiXCR run on the 5' RACE reads, TCRdb lists one record per CDR3 protein. The sample consists of about 680,000 distinct CDR3 sequences, over 45% of them appearing once. The data were taken from a study of blood T cells in healthy people across ages. General observations from the study: Whereas aged donors had fewer naive CD4+ cells, long-lived donors had more of them and higher diversity. Roughly linear declines in TCR beta diversity per million T cells occurred with age.

Germline V gene lookup returns CDR1 MRHNA and CDR2 SNTAGT. The CDR3 runs 14 residues. Sequencing was done on a sample of blood. V usage is TRBV6-4 and J usage is TRBJ1-4; D ambiguous. The receptor was isolated from a woman in her sixties in good health. CDR3 in DNA: TGTACCAGCCTGACTGCTTTCGATAATGAAAAACTGTTTTTT. Protein sequence: CTSLTAFDNEKLFF.